This T cell receptor beta chain was identified in a study of prognosis after radiotherapy for stage I lung cancer. On this clonotype itself: The germline gene is not matched at one end of the junction; a read error may be the cause.

TCR beta CDR3 was amplified from genomic DNA by two-round multiplex PCR. Initially, in first-round PCR, primers specific to each TRBV and TRBJ gene were used. Via MiXCR, TCRdb re-called the multiplex PCR reads, giving one row per CDR3 protein. The sample contains 15,000 to 20,000 distinct CDR3 sequences, roughly 28% of which appear only once. The sequenced sample was PBMCs, obtained before or after stereotactic body radiation therapy (not recorded which). The receptor's source is a donor aged 50 or older with non-small cell lung cancer.

The DNA for the CDR3 is TGCGCCAGCAGCAAAGGCGGGACACCAGGAAATTCAACCCTCAACTTT. Translating it yields CASSKGGTPGNSTLNF. The chain links TRBV5-1 to TRBJ1-6, with D tentatively TRBD1 (6 bases). Per the germline V gene, CDR1 is SGHRS and CDR2 is YFSETQ. There are 16 residues in the CDR3.